This T cell receptor (beta chain) was identified in a study of OX40 agonist ivuxolimab in advanced cancers. Whole-study results and caveats: Still undetermined is the antigen specificity of the expanded peripheral T cells.

Notes on this clone: What it recognizes is unknown.

This CDR3 comprises 13 residues. The V end lost 8 bases, the J end lost 6 bases, and 15 bases lay between the germline ends. Germline V lookup: CDR1 LNHDA, CDR2 SQIVND (reference sequence). Sequenced by immunoSEQ multiplex PCR; TCRdb stores in-frame clones only, minus some. The sample carries around 78,000 clones, 65% to 85% recorded once. Excluded were patients having autoimmune disease history or systemic immunosuppression. At cycle 4 day 1, cycle 7 day 1, and baseline, blood was sampled. The clonotype comes from an adult with an advanced solid tumor such as melanoma, head and neck, liver or kidney cancer. Specimen: CD4+ or CD8+ T cells sorted from blood, collected in a trial of the OX40 agonist ivuxolimab. The chain has TRBV19 and TRBJ2-3; TRBD1 or TRBD2 may be the D gene (6 bases each). The CDR3 spells CASGTLSGDTQYF. The CDR3 DNA sequence: TGTGCCAGTGGGACACTGAGCGGGGATACGCAGTATTTT.